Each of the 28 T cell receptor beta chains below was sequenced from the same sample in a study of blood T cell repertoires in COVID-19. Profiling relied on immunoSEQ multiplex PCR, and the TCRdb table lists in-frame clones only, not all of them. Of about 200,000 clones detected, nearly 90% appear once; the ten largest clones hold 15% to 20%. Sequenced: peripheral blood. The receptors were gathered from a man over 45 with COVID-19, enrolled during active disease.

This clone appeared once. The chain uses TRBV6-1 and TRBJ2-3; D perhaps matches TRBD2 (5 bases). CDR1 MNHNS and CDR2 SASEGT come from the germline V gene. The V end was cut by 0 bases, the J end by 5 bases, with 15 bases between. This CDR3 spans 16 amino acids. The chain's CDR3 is CASSEAFGGSGDTQYF. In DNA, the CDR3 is TGTGCCAGCAGTGAAGCGTTTGGAGGTTCGGGAGATACGCAGTATTTT.

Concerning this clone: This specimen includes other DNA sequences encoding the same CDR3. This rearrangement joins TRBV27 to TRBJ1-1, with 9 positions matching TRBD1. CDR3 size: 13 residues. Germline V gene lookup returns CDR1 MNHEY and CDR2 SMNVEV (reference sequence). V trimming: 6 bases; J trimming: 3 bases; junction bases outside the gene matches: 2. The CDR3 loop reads CASSRQGDTEAFF. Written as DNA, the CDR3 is TGTGCCAGCAGCCGACAGGGGGACACTGAAGCTTTCTTT.

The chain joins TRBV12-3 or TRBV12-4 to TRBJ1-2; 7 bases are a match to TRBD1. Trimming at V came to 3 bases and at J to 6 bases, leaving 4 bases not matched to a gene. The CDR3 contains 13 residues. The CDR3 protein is CASSFEDRDGYTF. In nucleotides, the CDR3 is TGTGCCAGCAGTTTTGAAGACAGGGATGGCTACACCTTC.

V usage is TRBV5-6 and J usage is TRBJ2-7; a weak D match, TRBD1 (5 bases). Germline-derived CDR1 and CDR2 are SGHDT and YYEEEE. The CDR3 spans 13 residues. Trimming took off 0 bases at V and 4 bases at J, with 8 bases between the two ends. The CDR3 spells CASSLGRVYEQYF. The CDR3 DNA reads TGTGCCAGCAGCTTGGGCAGGGTGTACGAGCAGTACTTC.

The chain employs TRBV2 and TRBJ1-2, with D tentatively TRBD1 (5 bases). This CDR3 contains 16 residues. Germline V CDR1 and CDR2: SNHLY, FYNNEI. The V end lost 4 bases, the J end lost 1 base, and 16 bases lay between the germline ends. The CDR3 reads CASSGGERSFNYGYTF. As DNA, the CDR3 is TGTGCCAGCAGTGGGGGGGAGCGCAGTTTTAACTATGGCTACACCTTC. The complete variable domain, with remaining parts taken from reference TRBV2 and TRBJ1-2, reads EPEVTQTPSHQVTQMGQEVILRCVPISNHLYFYWYRQILGQKVEFLVSFYNNEISEKSEIFDDQFSVERPDGSNFTLKIRSTKLEDSAMYFCASSGGERSFNYGYTFGSGTRLTVV.

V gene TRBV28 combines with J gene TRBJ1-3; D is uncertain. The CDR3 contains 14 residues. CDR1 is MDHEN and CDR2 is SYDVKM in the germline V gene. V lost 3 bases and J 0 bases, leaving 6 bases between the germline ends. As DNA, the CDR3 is TGTGCCAGCAGTTTTATGAGCTCTGGAAACACCATATATTTT. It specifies CASSFMSSGNTIYF.

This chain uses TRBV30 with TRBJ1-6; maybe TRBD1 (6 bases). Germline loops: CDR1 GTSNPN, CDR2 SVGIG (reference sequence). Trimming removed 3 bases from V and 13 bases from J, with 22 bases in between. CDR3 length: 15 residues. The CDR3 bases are TGTGCCTGGAGGCCTGGGGGCCGGGGAAATTTTCCCCTCCACTTT. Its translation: CAWRPGGRGNFPLHF.

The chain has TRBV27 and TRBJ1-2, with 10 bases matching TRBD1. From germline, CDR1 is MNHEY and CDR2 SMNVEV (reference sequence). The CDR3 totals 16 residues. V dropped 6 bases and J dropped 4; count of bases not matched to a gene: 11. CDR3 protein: CASRSMYGDRGYGYTF. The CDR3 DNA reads TGTGCCAGCAGATCAATGTACGGGGACAGGGGCTATGGCTACACCTTC.

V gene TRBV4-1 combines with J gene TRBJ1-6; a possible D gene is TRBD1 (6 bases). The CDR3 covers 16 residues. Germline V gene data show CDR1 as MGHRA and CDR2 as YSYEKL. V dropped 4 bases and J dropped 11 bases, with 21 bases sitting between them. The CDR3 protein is CASSLTISGVGTPLHF. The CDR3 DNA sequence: TGCGCCAGCAGCCTAACCATTTCAGGGGTGGGGACACCCCTCCACTTT.

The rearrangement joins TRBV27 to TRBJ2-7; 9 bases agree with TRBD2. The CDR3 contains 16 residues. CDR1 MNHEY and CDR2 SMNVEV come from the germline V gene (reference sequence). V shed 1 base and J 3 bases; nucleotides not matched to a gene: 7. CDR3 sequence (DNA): TGTGCCAGCAGTTTATACGGCGGGGGGGCGTTCTACGAGCAGTACTTC. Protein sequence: CASSLYGGGAFYEQYF.

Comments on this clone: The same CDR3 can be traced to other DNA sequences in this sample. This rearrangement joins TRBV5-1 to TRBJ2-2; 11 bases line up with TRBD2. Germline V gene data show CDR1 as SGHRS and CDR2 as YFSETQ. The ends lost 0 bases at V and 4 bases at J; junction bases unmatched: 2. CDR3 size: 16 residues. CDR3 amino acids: CASSLGTSGRTGELFF. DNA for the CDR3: TGCGCCAGCAGCTTGGGGACTAGCGGGCGCACCGGGGAGCTGTTTTTT.

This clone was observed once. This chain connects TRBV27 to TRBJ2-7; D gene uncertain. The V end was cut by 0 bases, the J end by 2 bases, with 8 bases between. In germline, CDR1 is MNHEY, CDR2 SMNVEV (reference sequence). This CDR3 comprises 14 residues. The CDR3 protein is CASSLSRQAYEQYF. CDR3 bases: TGTGCCAGCAGTTTATCGCGGCAAGCCTACGAGCAGTACTTC.

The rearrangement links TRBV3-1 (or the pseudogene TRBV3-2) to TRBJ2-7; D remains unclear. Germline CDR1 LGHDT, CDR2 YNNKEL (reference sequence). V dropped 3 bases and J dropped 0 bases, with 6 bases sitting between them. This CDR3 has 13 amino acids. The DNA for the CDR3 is TGTGCCAGCAGCCATTGGGCCTCCTACGAGCAGTACTTC. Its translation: CASSHWASYEQYF.

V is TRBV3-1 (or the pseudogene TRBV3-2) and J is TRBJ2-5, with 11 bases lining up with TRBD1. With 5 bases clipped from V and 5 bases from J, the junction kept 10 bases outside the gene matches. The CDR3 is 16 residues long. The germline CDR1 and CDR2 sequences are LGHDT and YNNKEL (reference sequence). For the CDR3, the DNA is TGTGCCAGCAGCGCCTCCCGGACAGGGGGCATGGAGACCCAGTACTTC. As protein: CASSASRTGGMETQYF.

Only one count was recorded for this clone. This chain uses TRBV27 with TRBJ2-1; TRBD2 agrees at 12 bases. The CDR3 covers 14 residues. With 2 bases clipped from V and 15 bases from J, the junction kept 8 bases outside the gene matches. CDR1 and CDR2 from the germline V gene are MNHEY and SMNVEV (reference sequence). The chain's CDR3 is CASSLAPLAGGRFF. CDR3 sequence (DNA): TGTGCCAGCAGTTTAGCCCCACTAGCGGGGGGTCGGTTCTTC.

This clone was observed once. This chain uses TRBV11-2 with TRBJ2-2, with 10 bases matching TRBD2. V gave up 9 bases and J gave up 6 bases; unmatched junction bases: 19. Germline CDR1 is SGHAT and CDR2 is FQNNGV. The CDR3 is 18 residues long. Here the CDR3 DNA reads TGTGCCAGTCTCCCAAATGTGTGGCTAGCGGGAGTCGCCGGGGAGCTGTTTTTT. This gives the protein CASLPNVWLAGVAGELFF.

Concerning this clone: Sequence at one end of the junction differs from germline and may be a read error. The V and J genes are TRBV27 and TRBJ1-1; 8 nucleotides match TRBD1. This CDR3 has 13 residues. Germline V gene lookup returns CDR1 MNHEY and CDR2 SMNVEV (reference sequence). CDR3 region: CASRPSGGIETFF. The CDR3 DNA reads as TGTGCCAGCAGGCCATCAGGGGGCATTGAAACTTTCTTT.

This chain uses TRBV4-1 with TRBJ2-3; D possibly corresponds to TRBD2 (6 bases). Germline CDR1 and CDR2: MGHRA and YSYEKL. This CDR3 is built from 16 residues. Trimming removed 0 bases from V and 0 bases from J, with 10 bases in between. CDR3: CASSQERGSSTDTQYF. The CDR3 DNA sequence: TGCGCCAGCAGCCAAGAGCGGGGCTCTAGCACAGATACGCAGTATTTT.

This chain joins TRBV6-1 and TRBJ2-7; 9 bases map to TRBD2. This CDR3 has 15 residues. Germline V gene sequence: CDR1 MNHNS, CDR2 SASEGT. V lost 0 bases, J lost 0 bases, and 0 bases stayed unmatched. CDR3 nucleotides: TGTGCCAGCAGTGAAGCTAGCGGGGGCTCCTACGAGCAGTACTTC. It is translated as CASSEASGGSYEQYF.

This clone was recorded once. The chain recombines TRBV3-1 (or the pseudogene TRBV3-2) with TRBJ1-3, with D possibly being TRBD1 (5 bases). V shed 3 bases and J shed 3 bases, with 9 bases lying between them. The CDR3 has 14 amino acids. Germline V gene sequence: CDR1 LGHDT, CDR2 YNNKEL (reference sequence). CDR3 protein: CASSQRGIGNTIYF. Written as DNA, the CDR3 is TGTGCCAGCAGCCAGCGGGGGATTGGAAACACCATATATTTT.

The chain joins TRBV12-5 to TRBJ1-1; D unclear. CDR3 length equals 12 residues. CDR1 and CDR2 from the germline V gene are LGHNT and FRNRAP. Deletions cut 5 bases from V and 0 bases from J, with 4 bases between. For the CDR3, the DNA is TGTGCTAGTGGTATAATGAACACTGAAGCTTTCTTT. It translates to CASGIMNTEAFF. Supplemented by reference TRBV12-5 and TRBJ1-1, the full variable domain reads DARVTQTPRHKVTEMGQEVTMRCQPILGHNTVFWYRQTMMQGLELLAYFRNRAPLDDSGMPKDRFSAEMPDATLATLKIQPSEPRDSAVYFCASGIMNTEAFFGQGTRLTVV.

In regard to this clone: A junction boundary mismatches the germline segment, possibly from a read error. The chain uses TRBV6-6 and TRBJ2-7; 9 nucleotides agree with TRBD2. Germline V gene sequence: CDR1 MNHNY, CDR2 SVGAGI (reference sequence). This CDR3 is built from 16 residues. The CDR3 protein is CASSYQISGSSNEQYF. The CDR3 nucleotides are TGTGCCAGCAGTTATCAGATTAGCGGGAGCTCCAACGAGCAGTACTTC.

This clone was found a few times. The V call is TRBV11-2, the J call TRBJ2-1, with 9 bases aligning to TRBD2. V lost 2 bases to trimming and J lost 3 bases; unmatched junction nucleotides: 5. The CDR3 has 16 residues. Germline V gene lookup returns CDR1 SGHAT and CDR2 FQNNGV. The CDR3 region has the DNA TGTGCCAGCAGCTTACGGTTAGCGGGAGTCTACAATGAGCAGTTCTTC. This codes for CASSLRLAGVYNEQFF.

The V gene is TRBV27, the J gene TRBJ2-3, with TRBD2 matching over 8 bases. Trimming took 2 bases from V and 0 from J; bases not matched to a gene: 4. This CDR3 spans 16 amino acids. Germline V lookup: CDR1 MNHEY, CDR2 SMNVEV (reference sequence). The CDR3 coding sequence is TGTGCCAGCAGTTTAGAACTAGCGGCGAGCACAGATACGCAGTATTTT. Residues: CASSLELAASTDTQYF.

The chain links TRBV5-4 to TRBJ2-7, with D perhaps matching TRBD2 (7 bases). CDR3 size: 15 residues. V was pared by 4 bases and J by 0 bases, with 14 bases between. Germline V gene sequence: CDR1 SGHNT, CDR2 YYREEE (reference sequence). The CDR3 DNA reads TGTGCCAGCAGCAATCCTGGGGGGGCCTCCTACGAGCAGTACTTC. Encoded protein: CASSNPGGASYEQYF.

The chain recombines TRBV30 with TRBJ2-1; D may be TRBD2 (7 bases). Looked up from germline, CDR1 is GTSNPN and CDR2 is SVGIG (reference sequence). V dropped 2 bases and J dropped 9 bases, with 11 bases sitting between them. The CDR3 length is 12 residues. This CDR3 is CAWSRGGGEQFF. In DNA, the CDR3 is TGTGCCTGGAGTAGAGGGGGGGGTGAGCAGTTCTTC.

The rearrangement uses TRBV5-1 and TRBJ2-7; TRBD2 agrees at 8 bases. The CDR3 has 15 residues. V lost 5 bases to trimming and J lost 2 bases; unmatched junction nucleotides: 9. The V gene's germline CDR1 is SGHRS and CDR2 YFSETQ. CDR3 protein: CASRPLAGSPYEQYF. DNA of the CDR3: TGCGCCAGCAGACCCTTAGCGGGGAGCCCCTACGAGCAGTACTTC.

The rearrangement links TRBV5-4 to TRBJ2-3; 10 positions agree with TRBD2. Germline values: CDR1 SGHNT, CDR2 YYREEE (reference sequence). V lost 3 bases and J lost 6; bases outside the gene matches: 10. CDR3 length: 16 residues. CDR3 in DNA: TGTGCCAGCAGCTCACTCACTAGCGGGATTAGGGATACGCAGTATTTT. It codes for CASSSLTSGIRDTQYF.